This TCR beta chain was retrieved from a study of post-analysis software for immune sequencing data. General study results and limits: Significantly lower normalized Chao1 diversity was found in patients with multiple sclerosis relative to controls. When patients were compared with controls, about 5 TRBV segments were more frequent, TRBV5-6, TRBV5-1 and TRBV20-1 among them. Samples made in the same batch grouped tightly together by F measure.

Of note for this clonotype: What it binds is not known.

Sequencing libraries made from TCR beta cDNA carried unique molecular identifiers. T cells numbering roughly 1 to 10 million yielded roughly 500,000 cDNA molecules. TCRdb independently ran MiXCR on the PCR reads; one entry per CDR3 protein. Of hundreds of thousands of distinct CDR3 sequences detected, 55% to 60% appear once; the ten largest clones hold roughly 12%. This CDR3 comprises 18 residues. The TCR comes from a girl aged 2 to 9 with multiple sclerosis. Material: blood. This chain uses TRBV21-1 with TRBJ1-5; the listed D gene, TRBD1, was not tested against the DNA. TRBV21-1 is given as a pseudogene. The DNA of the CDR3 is TGTGCCAGCAGCAAAGATAAGACAGGGGAGGGGAGCAATCAGCCCCAGCATTTT. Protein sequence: CASSKDKTGEGSNQPQHF.